Given below is one TCR beta chain in context. Its cognate antigen is unknown. There are 16 residues in the CDR3. CDR1 is SGHNT and CDR2 is YYREEE in the germline V gene (reference sequence). Trimming removed 0 bases from V and 7 bases from J; junction bases left unmatched: 9. The source of the sample is a study of T cell responses to AZD1222 COVID-19 vaccine. Study outcomes and limitations: Of spike-specific TCRs, nearly half reportedly target regions left unmutated in variants. Spike-specific TCR repertoires showed rising breadth and depth after two AZD1222 doses.

TCRdb's table, derived via immunoSEQ multiplex PCR, lists solely in-frame clones and lacks some. This table holds about 100,000 clones, around nine tenths found once. This specimen was peripheral blood, taken on day 0 of AZD1222 vaccination. The J gene is TRBJ2-7, the V gene TRBV5-4, with 11 bases identical to TRBD2. The TCR was taken from an adult in good health. The CDR3 DNA reads TGTGCCAGCAGCTTGGGTCGTCTAGCGGGAGGAGCAGAGCAGTACTTC. Protein: CASSLGRLAGGAEQYF.